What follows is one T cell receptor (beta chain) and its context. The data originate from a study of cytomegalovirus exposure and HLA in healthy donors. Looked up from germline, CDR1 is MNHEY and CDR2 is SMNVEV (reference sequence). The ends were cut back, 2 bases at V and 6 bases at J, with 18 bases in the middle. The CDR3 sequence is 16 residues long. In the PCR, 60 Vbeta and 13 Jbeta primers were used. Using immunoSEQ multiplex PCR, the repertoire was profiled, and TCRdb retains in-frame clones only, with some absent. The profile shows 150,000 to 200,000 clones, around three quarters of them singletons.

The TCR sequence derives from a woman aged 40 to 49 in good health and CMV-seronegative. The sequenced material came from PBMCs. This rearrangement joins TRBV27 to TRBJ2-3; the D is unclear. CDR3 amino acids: CASSLIGGARIDTQYF. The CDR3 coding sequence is TGTGCCAGCAGTTTAATTGGCGGAGCTCGAATTGATACGCAGTATTTT.